This T cell receptor (beta chain) was profiled in a study of OX40 agonist ivuxolimab in advanced cancers. Study-level findings and limits: Some nonresponders also had low normalized T-cell clonal expansion. Averaging showed that CD8+ T cells had more expanded clones than CD4+ did. Patients with a partial response at 0.1-3.0 mg/kg had among the lowest clonal expansion.

About this clone: Its specificity is not known.

Blood got drawn at baseline, again on cycle 4 day 1, and then on cycle 7 day 1. Method: immunoSEQ multiplex PCR; TCRdb's copy keeps in-frame clones and lacks some. The top ten hold less than 0.8% of the sample, which has 77,000 or so clones, around 86% seen once. The CDR3 runs to 12 residues. Trimming stripped 6 bases from V and 0 bases from J, with 6 bases between. Germline V lookup: CDR1 MNHNS, CDR2 SASEGT. The genes are TRBV6-1 and TRBJ2-7; no definite D call. Material: CD4+ or CD8+ T cells sorted from blood, obtained in a trial of the OX40 agonist ivuxolimab. This TCR derives from an adult with an advanced solid tumor such as melanoma, head and neck, liver or kidney cancer. CDR3 in DNA: TGTGCCAGCAGCCCAAGCTCCTACGAGCAGTACTTC. Translated, it gives CASSPSSYEQYF.